These 2 T cell receptor beta chains came from one sample sequenced in a study of blood T cells in healthy people across ages. Sample-barcoded 5' priming and a J-beta primer mix drove a second PCR of roughly 6 to 12 cycles. TCRdb fed the 5' RACE reads into MiXCR, producing one record per CDR3 protein. The repertoire consists of about 1.8 million distinct CDR3 sequences, with about 50% occurring once and the leading ten covering approximately 2.1%. Sequences were obtained from blood. Source of these receptors: a woman aged 40-49 years in good health.

In this sample, this clonotype turned up a few times. The genes are TRBV28 and TRBJ2-1, with D possibly TRBD1 on 6 matching bases. The V gene's germline CDR1 is MDHEN and CDR2 SYDVKM. V dropped 3 bases and J dropped 12 bases, with 12 bases sitting between them. The CDR3 length is 12 residues. The CDR3 bases are TGTGCCAGCAGTTTCCAGGGGTACGGGCAGTTCTTC. Translation: CASSFQGYGQFF.

J is TRBJ1-1 and V is TRBV5-1; D gene uncertain. This CDR3 is 12 amino acids long. The germline V gene encodes CDR1 SGHRS and CDR2 YFSETQ. V was clipped by 4 bases and J by 3 bases, with 7 bases between them. The CDR3 DNA is TGCGCCAGCAGCAACCGGGACACTGAAGCTTTCTTT. It is translated as CASSNRDTEAFF. Filled out from reference TRBV5-1 and TRBJ1-1, the complete variable domain reads KAGVTQTPRYLIKTRGQQVTLSCSPISGHRSVSWYQQTPGQGLQFLFEYFSETQRNKGNFPGRFSGRQFSNSRSEMNVSTLELGDSALYLCASSNRDTEAFFGQGTRLTVV.